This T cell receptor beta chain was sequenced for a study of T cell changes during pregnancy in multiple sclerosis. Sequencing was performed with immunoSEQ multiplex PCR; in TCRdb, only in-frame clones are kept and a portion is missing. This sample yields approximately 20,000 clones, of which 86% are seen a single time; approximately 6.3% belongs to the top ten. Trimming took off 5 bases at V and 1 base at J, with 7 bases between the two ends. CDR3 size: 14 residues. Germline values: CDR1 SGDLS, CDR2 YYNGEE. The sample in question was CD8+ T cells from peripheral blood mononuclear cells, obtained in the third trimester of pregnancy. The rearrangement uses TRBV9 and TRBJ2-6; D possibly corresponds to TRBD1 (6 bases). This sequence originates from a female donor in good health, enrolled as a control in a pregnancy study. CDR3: CASSTGSGANVLTF. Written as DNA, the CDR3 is TGTGCCAGCAGTACAGGGTCTGGGGCCAACGTCCTGACTTTC.